This T cell receptor beta chain was sequenced in a study of T cell changes during pregnancy in multiple sclerosis. Generated by immunoSEQ multiplex PCR, the TCRdb table keeps only in-frame clones and is missing some. The sample carries 40,000 or so clones, over 90% recorded once. This sequence originates from a female donor in good health, enrolled as a control in a pregnancy study. Sequenced here: CD4+ T cells from peripheral blood mononuclear cells, sampled after pregnancy.

This CDR3 reads CASAALGSSYEQYF. The CDR3, as DNA: TGTGCCAGTGCTGCGCTGGGGAGCTCCTACGAGCAGTACTTC. V and J are TRBV6-5 and TRBJ2-7; D is perhaps TRBD2 (5 bases). This CDR3 has 14 residues. Germline V gene data show CDR1 as MNHEY and CDR2 as SVGAGI. The V and J ends lost 9 bases and 0 bases respectively, with 15 bases between them.